These T cell receptor beta chains were read from a single sample in a study of beta chain features in type 1 diabetes. TCRdb's table, derived via immunoSEQ multiplex PCR, lists solely in-frame clones and lacks some. The table includes 250,000 to 300,000 clones, approximately 15% detected once. The sequenced material came from naive CD4+ T cells from blood. Receptors originate from a man aged 30 to 45 with type 1 diabetes. Each CDR3 is given with its conserved first and last residue. The D gene is left open where the match is weak. Rows may omit the clone size; those that give it use once, few, many or a size class.

D,J,size,V,DNA,CDR3
NA,TRBJ1-5,few,TRBV28,TGTGCCGCAGGGCCCCAAGATCAGCCCCAGCATTTT,CAAGPQDQPQHF
NA,TRBJ1-1,NA,TRBV2,TGTGCCAGCCAAGGGGAAACTGAAGCTTTCTTT,CASQGETEAFF
TRBD2,TRBJ2-7,few,TRBV7-9,TGTGCCAGCAGCTTAGCGGCTAGCGGCACCTACGAGCAGTACTTC,CASSLAASGTYEQYF
NA,TRBJ1-2,NA,TRBV21-1,TGTGCCAGCAGCACACTTACTGACACAGGGGGAGGAGGCTATGGCTACACCTTC,CASSTLTDTGGGGYGYTF
NA,TRBJ2-5,few,TRBV5-4,TGTGCCAGCAGCTCACAAGAGACCCAGTACTTC,CASSSQETQYF
NA,TRBJ2-3,NA,TRBV20-1,TGCAGTGTCATCAGGGAGGCTACGCAGTATTTT,CSVIREATQYF
NA,TRBJ1-2,NA,TRBV9,TGTGCCAGCGGGGGGAACGGTGGCTACACCTTC,CASGGNGGYTF
NA,TRBJ2-5,NA,TRBV6-5,TGTGCCACCGGGGGACCCGCCCAAGAGACCCAGTACTTC,CATGGPAQETQYF
TRBD2,TRBJ2-7,NA,TRBV27,TGTGCCAGCAGTTTGGCTGGGACTAGCGGGTATGAGCAGTACTTC,CASSLAGTSGYEQYF
NA,TRBJ2-3,NA,TRBV30,TGTGCCTGGAGGGAGGCCGGAGGCACAGATACGCAGTATTTT,CAWREAGGTDTQYF
NA,TRBJ1-2,few,TRBV9,TGTGCCAGCAGCTTAATGACAGCTAACTATGGCTACACCTTC,CASSLMTANYGYTF
TRBD1,TRBJ2-7,NA,TRBV2,TGTGCCAGTGGGACAGTTTGGGACTACGAGCAGTACTTC,CASGTVWDYEQYF
NA,TRBJ1-3,NA,TRBV9,TGTGCCAGCAGCCCAAGTCCCGGGACTCTTGGAAACACCATATATTTT,CASSPSPGTLGNTIYF
TRBD1,TRBJ1-1,NA,TRBV7-2,TGTGCCAGCAGCCAGGACAGGGGGGACACTGAAGCTTTCTTT,CASSQDRGDTEAFF
NA,TRBJ2-2,NA,TRBV15,TGTGCCACCAGCCCTAGTCTGAAGGCCGGGGAGCTGTTTTTT,CATSPSLKAGELFF
TRBD2,TRBJ2-1,few,TRBV7-6,TGTGCCAGCAGCTCCCAACTAGCGGGAGGCAATGAGCAGTTCTTC,CASSSQLAGGNEQFF
NA,TRBJ2-1,few,TRBV6-6,TGTGCCAGCAGTTACCCCGACGGAGATGAGCAGTTCTTC,CASSYPDGDEQFF
TRBD1,TRBJ1-1,NA,TRBV19,TGTGCCAGTAGTATCAGACAGGGGGGCACTGAAGCTTTCTTT,CASSIRQGGTEAFF
TRBD1,TRBJ2-2,few,TRBV11-3,TGTGCCAGCAGCGGGACAGGGGCCGGGGAGCTGTTTTTT,CASSGTGAGELFF
NA,TRBJ2-1,few,TRBV21-1,TGTGCCAGCATGCCGGACAGAAAGAACAATGAGCAGTTCTTC,CASMPDRKNNEQFF
NA,TRBJ1-2,few,TRBV29-1,TGCAGCGCGCAGGGTGGGTATGGCTACACCTTC,CSAQGGYGYTF
NA,TRBJ2-2,NA,TRBV30,TGTGCCTGGGCCGGCCTTGCGGGCGGGGAGCTGTTTTTT,CAWAGLAGGELFF
TRBD2,TRBJ2-5,NA,TRBV29-1,TGCAGCGCTCCGGGGGGGGCTCAAGAGACCCAGTACTTC,CSAPGGAQETQYF
TRBD2,TRBJ2-7,few,TRBV5-1,TGCGCCAGCAGCTTGTCTAGCGGTGTAGTCGAGCAGTACTTC,CASSLSSGVVEQYF
TRBD2,TRBJ2-3,NA,TRBV7-2,TGTGCCAGCAGCTTGACTAGCGGGAGGGCCGGGACAGATACGCAGTATTTT,CASSLTSGRAGTDTQYF
NA,TRBJ1-5,few,TRBV2,TGTGCCAGCAGTGAGGCGGGATCCGGTCAGCCCCAGCATTTT,CASSEAGSGQPQHF
TRBD2,TRBJ2-1,NA,TRBV29-1,TGCAGCACGTCCGGGACTAGCGGGAGGGCTGACCTCTACAATGAGCAGTTCTTC,CSTSGTSGRADLYNEQFF
NA,TRBJ2-1,few,TRBV2,TGTGCCAGCAGCCATACGGGCGGGGACAATGAGCAGTTCTTC,CASSHTGGDNEQFF